The text below deals with one T cell receptor (beta chain). This entry comes from a study of blood T cell repertoires in COVID-19. Study as a whole: Italy, Spain and the United States were the sources of the convalescent and acute COVID-19 samples. PBMCs, B-cell-depleted T cells, or T cells were the source of the cDNA or gDNA that made up the material.

In the authors' methods: Reference gene primer amplification gave estimated nucleated cell counts. Profiling relied on immunoSEQ multiplex PCR, and the TCRdb table lists in-frame clones only, not all of them. V and J calls and clone size are those listed in that table; D and trimming were worked out from the DNA. The data contain 150,000 to 200,000 clones, approximately 95% of them seen just once; the ten biggest clones take up around 4.6%. This CDR3 is built from 16 residues. Germline V gives CDR1 MNHEY, CDR2 SMNVEV (reference sequence). V was trimmed by 4 bases and J by 7 bases, leaving 19 bases between them.

The TCR sequence derives from a woman between 45 and 65 years old with acute or convalescent COVID-19. Sample: peripheral blood. The J gene is TRBJ2-2, the V gene TRBV27; D possibly corresponds to TRBD2 (8 bases). This CDR3 reads CASSSGTRGGIGELFF. The CDR3 coding sequence is TGTGCCAGCAGTTCTGGGACTAGAGGGGGCATCGGGGAGCTGTTTTTT.